This T cell receptor beta chain appears in the sequencing data of a study of blood T cell repertoires in COVID-19. At the level of the study: Researchers got acute and convalescent COVID-19 samples from the United States, Italy and Spain. PBMCs, B-cell-depleted T cells, or T cells were the source of the cDNA or gDNA that made up the material.

The CDR3 spans 16 residues. Per the study methods: Scientists estimated how many nucleated cells there were by amplifying reference gene primers. The method was immunoSEQ multiplex PCR; TCRdb's version includes in-frame clones alone and lacks a portion of them. V and J calls plus clone size are reproduced from that table; the DNA served to infer D and trimming. In the table there are about 70,000 clones, 90% of which are singletons. The specimen was peripheral blood. The chain couples TRBV12-2 to TRBJ2-3; the table calls TRBD2, which could not be checked here. TRBV12-2 is listed as a pseudogene. The clonotype comes from a man in his fifties with acute or convalescent COVID-19. CDR3 bases: TGTGCAAGTCGCTTAATAACGTGTATGGCGCGAGGTACGCAGTATTTT. Protein: CASRLITCMARGTQYF.